This TCR beta chain was captured in a study of radiotherapy plus CTLA-4 blockade in lung cancer. Overall study context: Of the patients, 15% to 20% showed objective responses and about 29% attained disease control.

The repertoire was sequenced with immunoSEQ multiplex PCR; TCRdb's copy has only in-frame clones and lacks some. The table includes tens of thousands of clones, around 87% detected once. Focal radiation plus CTLA-4 blockade with ipilimumab was given to patients with chemo-refractory metastatic non-small-cell lung cancer. Germline lookup yields CDR1 SEHNR and CDR2 FQNEAQ (reference sequence). This CDR3 has 14 amino acids. V lost 2 bases and J 4 bases, leaving 11 bases between the germline ends. This rearrangement joins TRBV7-9 to TRBJ1-1; D ambiguous. The source material was peripheral blood, sampled from a patient treated with radiotherapy plus ipilimumab. The TCR was taken from a human donor with non-small cell lung cancer that progressed on radiotherapy plus ipilimumab. The CDR3 protein is CASSLLSGGTEAFF. CDR3 DNA sequence: TGTGCCAGCAGCTTACTCTCGGGTGGCACTGAAGCTTTCTTT. Together with reference TRBV7-9 and TRBJ1-1, the CDR3 gives the full variable domain: DTGVSQNPRHKITKRGQNVTFRCDPISEHNRLYWYRQTLGQGPEFLTYFQNEAQLEKSRLLSDRFSAERPKGSFSTLEIQRTEQGDSAMYLCASSLLSGGTEAFFGQGTRLTVV.